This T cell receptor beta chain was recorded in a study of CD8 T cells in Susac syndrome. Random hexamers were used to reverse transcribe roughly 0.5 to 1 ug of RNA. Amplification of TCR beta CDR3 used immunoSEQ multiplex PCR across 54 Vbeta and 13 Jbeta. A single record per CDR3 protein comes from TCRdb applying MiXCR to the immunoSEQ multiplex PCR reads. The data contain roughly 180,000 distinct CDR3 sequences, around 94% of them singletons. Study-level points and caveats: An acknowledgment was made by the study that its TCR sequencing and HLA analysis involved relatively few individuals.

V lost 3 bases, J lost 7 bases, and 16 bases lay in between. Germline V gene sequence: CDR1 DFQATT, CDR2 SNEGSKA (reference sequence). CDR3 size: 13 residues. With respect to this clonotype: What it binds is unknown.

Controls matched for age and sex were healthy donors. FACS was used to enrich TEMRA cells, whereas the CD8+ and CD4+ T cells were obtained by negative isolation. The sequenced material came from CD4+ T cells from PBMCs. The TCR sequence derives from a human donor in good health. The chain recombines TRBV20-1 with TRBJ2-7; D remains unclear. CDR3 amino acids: CSASWTPGGEQYF. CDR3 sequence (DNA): TGCAGTGCTAGTTGGACGCCGGGTGGAGAGCAGTACTTC.